Presented here are 21 T cell receptor beta chains from one specimen sequenced in a study of T cells in localized non-small cell lung cancer. Some clones are missing from TCRdb's copy, which holds only in-frame ones; the method was immunoSEQ multiplex PCR. The sample consists of 1,500 to 2,000 clones, less than 30% of them appearing once. Source: normal lung tissue next to the tumor, taken before any cancer treatment. The receptors were sampled from a female donor over 55 with stage II lung adenocarcinoma.

J is TRBJ1-1 and V is TRBV30; D is uncertain. CDR1 and CDR2 from the germline V gene are GTSNPN and SVGIG (reference sequence). V was trimmed by 4 bases and J by 11 bases, leaving 14 bases between them. The CDR3 loop spans 11 amino acids. CDR3 DNA sequence: TGTGCCTGGACGAGGAGGCCAATGGCTTTCTTT. This translates into CAWTRRPMAFF.

The chain links TRBV19 to TRBJ1-4; D is unresolved. The CDR3 has 16 residues. Germline V CDR1 and CDR2: LNHDA, SQIVND (reference sequence). The V gene lost 2 bases and the J gene lost 0 bases, with 10 bases spanning the gap. The CDR3 nucleotides read TGTGCCAGTAGTATATCGGGTCCCGCAACTAATGAAAAACTGTTTTTT. It specifies CASSISGPATNEKLFF.

This clone occurred a few times. The V and J genes are TRBV11-3 and TRBJ1-4, with no clear D. The V gene lost 5 bases and the J gene lost 0 bases, with 16 bases spanning the gap. Germline V gene data show CDR1 as SGHNT and CDR2 as YENEEA. This CDR3 spans 17 amino acids. This CDR3 is CASSPLSPLTTNEKLFF. Here the CDR3 DNA reads TGTGCCAGCAGCCCCCTCTCCCCTTTGACAACTAATGAAAAACTGTTTTTT.

This chain links TRBV12-5 with TRBJ2-3, with 10 bases fitting TRBD2. The CDR3 spans 16 residues. The V gene's germline CDR1 is LGHNT and CDR2 FRNRAP. This CDR3 reads CASTAGRTSGTDTQYF. CDR3 sequence (DNA): TGTGCCAGCACCGCGGGAAGGACTAGCGGAACAGATACGCAGTATTTT.

This chain joins TRBV5-1 and TRBJ2-1; D is ambiguous. V dropped 0 bases and J dropped 1 base, with 5 bases sitting between them. The CDR3 has 14 amino acids. Germline assignment: CDR1 SGHRS and CDR2 YFSETQ. CDR3 nucleotides: TGCGCCAGCAGCTTGGGGCAGTCCTACAATGAGCAGTTCTTC. Its translation is CASSLGQSYNEQFF.

This clone has only a few counts. The V gene is TRBV6-8, the J gene TRBJ1-4; the D gene is possibly TRBD1 (6 bases). The V gene's germline CDR1 is MNHGY and CDR2 SAAAGT. This CDR3 contains 15 residues. V lost 8 bases to trimming and J lost 0 bases, with 13 bases between them. The CDR3 region is CASSNRATTNEKLFF. CDR3 in DNA: TGTGCCAGCTCGAACAGGGCTACAACTAATGAAAAACTGTTTTTT.

By sample share, this clone is large. The V call is TRBV6-8, the J call TRBJ2-5; D assignment may be TRBD1 or TRBD2 (6 bases each). V was clipped by 2 bases and J by 5 bases, with 15 bases between them. This CDR3 comprises 15 residues. Germline loops: CDR1 MNHGY, CDR2 SAAAGT. This CDR3 reads CASSYDAVGGETQYF. CDR3 coding DNA: TGTGCCAGCAGTTACGATGCCGTAGGGGGGGAGACCCAGTACTTC.

This clone was observed a few times. The chain employs TRBV11-3 and TRBJ1-3; 8 nucleotides agree with TRBD1. With 3 bases clipped from V and 0 bases from J, the junction kept 7 bases outside the gene matches. The CDR3 is 17 residues long. CDR1 is SGHNT, CDR2 YENEEA, per germline. The CDR3 nucleotides are TGTGCCAGCAGCTTCTTCCGGGACAGGAGCTCTGGAAACACCATATATTTT. This encodes CASSFFRDRSSGNTIYF.

V is TRBV19 and J is TRBJ1-2, with TRBD1 as a possible D gene (5 bases). There are 14 residues in the CDR3. V dropped 6 bases and J dropped 4 bases, with 15 bases sitting between them. Germline CDR1 LNHDA, CDR2 SQIVND (reference sequence). CDR3 sequence reads: CASSPFRDSYGYTF. The CDR3 region has the DNA TGTGCCAGTAGCCCTTTCAGGGATAGCTATGGCTACACCTTC. The full variable domain, its missing parts supplied by reference TRBV19 and TRBJ1-2, is DGGITQSPKYLFRKEGQNVTLSCEQNLNHDAMYWYRQDPGQGLRLIYYSQIVNDFQKGDIAEGYSVSREKKESFPLTVTSAQKNPTAFYLCASSPFRDSYGYTFGSGTRLTVV.

The chain links TRBV18 to TRBJ1-1, with 7 bases aligning to TRBD1. Looked up from germline, CDR1 is KGHSH and CDR2 is LQKENI. This CDR3 spans 13 amino acids. V was pared by 4 bases and J by 6 bases, with 5 bases of the junction left unmatched. In DNA, the CDR3 is TGTGCCAGCTCACGCAACAGGGGCTCTGAAGCTTTCTTT. It is translated as CASSRNRGSEAFF.

This clone is categorized as large. The J gene is TRBJ2-7, the V gene TRBV6-8; possible D gene TRBD1, 6 bases. This CDR3 comprises 12 residues. The V gene's germline CDR1 is MNHGY and CDR2 SAAAGT. The ends were cut back, 6 bases at V and 4 bases at J, with 10 bases in the middle. CDR3 DNA sequence: TGTGCCAGCAGCGTACAGGGTTACGAGCAGTACTTC. Its protein is CASSVQGYEQYF.

This clone occurred a few times. The chain employs TRBV4-1 and TRBJ2-7; D gene ambiguous. V lost 0 bases and J 3 bases, leaving 6 bases between the germline ends. This CDR3 is built from 13 residues. From germline, CDR1 is MGHRA and CDR2 YSYEKL. The CDR3 DNA is TGCGCCAGCAGCCAAGATATGGGCTACGAGCAGTACTTC. It encodes CASSQDMGYEQYF.

This sequence joins TRBV19 and TRBJ2-7, with 7 bases identical to TRBD1. Germline CDR1 is LNHDA and CDR2 is SQIVND (reference sequence). J lost 4 bases, V lost 10 bases, and 4 bases had no gene match. This CDR3 contains 11 residues. CDR3 residues: CATATGYEQYF. In nucleotides, the CDR3 is TGTGCCACCGCGACAGGGTACGAGCAGTACTTC.

This clone is termed medium-sized (0.01 to 0.1%). The chain is built from TRBV6-8 and TRBJ1-3; no clear D. The ends were cut back, 8 bases at V and 0 bases at J, with 8 bases in the middle. The germline CDR1 and CDR2 sequences are MNHGY and SAAAGT. The CDR3 runs to 13 residues. The CDR3 region has the DNA TGTGCCAGCGAGTACGTCTCTGGAAACACCATATATTTT. Protein: CASEYVSGNTIYF.

Note on this clone: Some base is ambiguous or went unread, and X replaces its residue. The chain carries TRBV9 and TRBJ2-1; TRBD2 matches at 10 bases. The V segment lost 3 bases and the J segment 5 bases; nucleotides outside the gene matches: 8. CDR3 length equals 16 residues. Germline CDR1 reads SGDLS; CDR2 reads YYNGEE. CDR3 nucleotides: TGTGCCAGCAGCGGAGGKCCAGCGGGGGGGAACAATGAGCAGTTCTTC. Its protein is CASSGXPAGGNNEQFF. The full CDR3 protein reads CASSGGPAGGNNEQFF.

This clone was detected only a few times. Here the CDR3 reads CASVKGGRNTGELFF. Here the CDR3 DNA reads TGTGCCAGCGTAAAAGGGGGTCGGAACACCGGGGAGCTGTTTTTT. The rearrangement uses TRBV12-5 and TRBJ2-2; D is perhaps TRBD1 (6 bases). CDR3 size: 15 residues. Germline V gives CDR1 LGHNT, CDR2 FRNRAP.

V and J are TRBV19 and TRBJ2-7, with a tentative D call TRBD2 (5 bases). The CDR3 has 14 amino acids. V lost 3 bases to trimming and J lost 7 bases, with 16 bases between them. The germline CDR1 and CDR2 sequences are LNHDA and SQIVND (reference sequence). Here the CDR3 DNA reads TGTGCCAGTAGTATCCTTGCGGGCCGTGGGGAGCAGTACTTC. Translating it yields CASSILAGRGEQYF.

By frequency in the sample, this clone is large. The chain links TRBV19 to TRBJ1-1, with D hard to call. The CDR3 extends over 11 amino acids. In germline, CDR1 is LNHDA, CDR2 SQIVND (reference sequence). The V end lost 3 bases, the J end lost 7 bases, and 6 bases lay between the germline ends. The CDR3 reads CASSIDREAFF. In nucleotides, the CDR3 is TGTGCCAGTAGTATCGACCGTGAAGCTTTCTTT.

This clone has more than one count but fewer than ten. The gene calls are TRBV25-1 and TRBJ2-7; D call uncertain. V was cut by 5 bases and J by 2 bases, with 7 bases left in between. The CDR3 is 12 amino acids. Germline assignment: CDR1 MGHDK and CDR2 SYGVNS. The CDR3 loop reads CASSTETYEQYF. CDR3 DNA: TGTGCCAGCAGTACGGAGACCTACGAGCAGTACTTC.

This chain's CDR3 is CASSFAGKGTGELFF. Written as DNA, the CDR3 is TGTGCCAGCAGTTTTGCAGGGAAGGGCACCGGGGAGCTGTTTTTT. The chain couples TRBV28 to TRBJ2-2; tentatively, D is TRBD1 (5 bases). Trimming shortened V by 3 bases and J by 4 bases, and 12 bases separated the two germline ends. The CDR3 spans 15 residues. CDR1 and CDR2 (germline): MDHEN, SYDVKM.

The chain uses TRBV19 and TRBJ2-1; 9 positions match TRBD1. The V gene's germline CDR1 is LNHDA and CDR2 SQIVND (reference sequence). The J segment lost 7 bases and the V segment lost 8 bases, leaving 3 bases of the junction unmatched. This CDR3 is 12 amino acids long. The DNA for the CDR3 is TGTGCCAGTCAGGGACAGGGAAATGAGCAGTTCTTC. Translating it yields CASQGQGNEQFF.